Listed here are 27 T cell receptor beta chains from one sample, sequenced in a study of cytomegalovirus exposure and HLA in healthy donors. The PCR made use of 60 Vbeta and 13 Jbeta primers. The data were produced by immunoSEQ multiplex PCR, yet TCRdb's version contains in-frame clones alone and is incomplete. The sample yields fewer than 250,000 clones, about 77% seen once. Specimen: PBMCs. The origin of the receptors is a man younger than 40 in good health and CMV-seropositive.

This clone was counted a few times. V usage is TRBV2 and J usage is TRBJ2-2, with 7 bases identical to TRBD1. Losses at the gene ends were 7 bases for V and 5 bases for J; bases not matched to a gene: 10. Germline V gene data show CDR1 as SNHLY and CDR2 as FYNNEI. The CDR3 totals 15 residues. The CDR3 sequence is CASNFQGVGTGELFF. The CDR3 nucleotides read TGTGCCAGCAACTTCCAGGGGGTTGGGACCGGGGAGCTGTTTTTT.

This clone occurred a few times. The chain employs TRBV7-8 and TRBJ2-2; 13 bases match TRBD2. Unmatched junction bases numbered 4, after V lost 5 bases and J lost 4 bases. Germline V gene sequence: CDR1 SGHVS, CDR2 FQNEAQ. This CDR3 has 16 residues. CDR3 bases: TGTGCCAGCAGCGCTACTAGCGGGGGGGCCACCGGGGAGCTGTTTTTT. Translation: CASSATSGGATGELFF.

The CDR3 region is CANGGGLGETQYF. The CDR3 DNA reads as TGTGCCAACGGGGGAGGGTTGGGGGAGACCCAGTACTTC. V gene TRBV2 combines with J gene TRBJ2-5, with 7 positions matching TRBD2. Germline V gene data show CDR1 as SNHLY and CDR2 as FYNNEI. The V gene end was trimmed by 10 bases and the J gene end by 5 bases; junction bases not matched to a gene: 10. The CDR3 covers 13 residues.

This clone was detected only a few times. The J gene is TRBJ2-1, the V gene TRBV9, with D perhaps matching TRBD2 (6 bases). This CDR3 comprises 15 residues. Deletions cut 5 bases from V and 3 bases from J, with 15 bases between. In germline, CDR1 is SGDLS, CDR2 YYNGEE. CDR3 nucleotides: TGTGCCAGCAGAGAGGGAGGATCCGGCTACAATGAGCAGTTCTTC. Translated: CASREGGSGYNEQFF. Full variable domain (remainder filled in from reference TRBV9 and TRBJ2-1): DSGVTQTPKHLITATGQRVTLRCSPRSGDLSVYWYQQSLDQGLQFLIQYYNGEERAKGNILERFSAQQFPDLHSELNLSSLELGDSALYFCASREGGSGYNEQFFGPGTRLTVL.

CDR3 in DNA: TGTGCCAGCAGATGGAGGGGCCCGACCGGGGAGCTGTTTTTT. Translating it yields CASRWRGPTGELFF. V is TRBV7-2 and J is TRBJ2-2, with a tentative D call TRBD2 (6 bases). The CDR3 sequence is 14 residues long. The germline V gene has CDR1 SGHTA and CDR2 FQGNSA. V shed 6 bases and J shed 5 bases, with 13 bases lying between them. The variable domain in full, with the rest retrieved from reference TRBV7-2 and TRBJ2-2, is GAGVSQSPSNKVTEKGKDVELRCDPISGHTALYWYRQSLGQGLEFLIYFQGNSAPDKSGLPSDRFSAERTGGSVSTLTIQRTQQEDSAVYLCASRWRGPTGELFFGEGSRLTVL.

The chain has TRBV30 and TRBJ2-1; D gene uncertain. The CDR3 contains 16 residues. V lost 4 bases to trimming and J lost 2 bases, with 18 bases between them. Germline lookup yields CDR1 GTSNPN and CDR2 SVGIG (reference sequence). The CDR3, as DNA: TGTGCCTGGACCCCGACGATGGGCCTAACCTACAATGAGCAGTTCTTC. Protein product: CAWTPTMGLTYNEQFF. Combining the CDR3 with reference TRBV30 and TRBJ2-1 gives the whole variable domain SQTIHQWPATLVQPVGSPLSLECTVEGTSNPNLYWYRQAAGRGLQLLFYSVGIGQISSEVPQNLSASRPQDRQFILSSKKLLLSDSGFYLCAWTPTMGLTYNEQFFGPGTRLTVL.

The chain links TRBV5-1 to TRBJ1-2; D is ambiguous. This CDR3 is 14 amino acids long. Trimming shortened V by 2 bases and J by 6 bases, and 14 bases separated the two germline ends. Germline V CDR1 and CDR2: SGHRS, YFSETQ. CDR3 sequence (DNA): TGCGCCAGCAGCTTAGAGGGCTCCCGACATGGCTACACCTTC. Amino acid sequence: CASSLEGSRHGYTF.

CDR3 sequence (DNA): TGTGCCACCGTGGGCGACCTGGCTTACAATGAGCAGTTCTTC. It is translated as CATVGDLAYNEQFF. The chain employs TRBV10-3 and TRBJ2-1; D is unresolved. The CDR3 has 14 residues. Germline V gives CDR1 ENHRY, CDR2 SYGVKD. V gave up 10 bases and J gave up 4 bases, with 17 bases separating them.

The chain carries TRBV19 and TRBJ2-7; 9 bases are a match to TRBD2. Germline CDR1 reads LNHDA; CDR2 reads SQIVND (reference sequence). The CDR3 consists of 13 residues. Germline trimming cut 8 bases from V and 2 bases from J; bases unmatched to any gene: 4. DNA of the CDR3: TGTGCCAGTTCTAGCGGGGCAACCTACGAGCAGTACTTC. The encoded protein is CASSSGATYEQYF.

The V call is TRBV7-2, the J call TRBJ1-3; D uncertain. Trimming pared 1 base from V and 1 base from J, leaving 8 bases between. Germline-derived CDR1 and CDR2 are SGHTA and FQGNSA. CDR3 length equals 15 residues. This chain's CDR3 is CASSLDTASGNTIYF. CDR3 sequence (DNA): TGTGCCAGCAGCTTAGATACAGCTTCTGGAAACACCATATATTTT.

The CDR3 region is CASRPTAGARQPQHF. The CDR3 bases are TGTGCCAGCCGCCCGACGGCAGGGGCCCGCCAGCCCCAGCATTTT. This chain connects TRBV6-4 to TRBJ1-5; a possible D gene is TRBD1 (6 bases). CDR1 MRHNA and CDR2 SNTAGT come from the germline V gene. This CDR3 is 15 amino acids long. With 8 bases removed from V and 7 bases from J, the gap between germline ends came to 21 bases.

The sample holds a few counts of this clone. V is TRBV4-3 and J is TRBJ2-2, with D perhaps TRBD1 (6 bases). Trimming cost V 0 bases and J 2 bases, with 7 bases left between them. Germline CDR1 is LGHNA and CDR2 is YSLEER. This CDR3 contains 15 residues. CDR3: CASSQEGGNTGELFF. The CDR3 DNA reads TGCGCCAGCAGCCAAGAAGGGGGAAACACCGGGGAGCTGTTTTTT.

The V and J genes are TRBV9 and TRBJ2-7; 11 positions agree with TRBD2. Trimming at V came to 2 bases and at J to 7 bases, leaving 14 bases not matched to a gene. The germline V gene encodes CDR1 SGDLS and CDR2 YYNGEE. The CDR3 runs 17 residues. CDR3 in amino acids: CASSVTTGTSGSEEQYF. In DNA, the CDR3 is TGTGCCAGCAGCGTGACGACCGGGACTAGCGGTTCAGAAGAGCAGTACTTC.

This sequence joins TRBV5-1 and TRBJ2-1; 8 bases fit TRBD1. The junction had 10 bases not matched to a gene; V was cut back by 4 bases and J by 7 bases. This CDR3 comprises 15 residues. Germline CDR1 reads SGHRS; CDR2 reads YFSETQ. The CDR3: CASSRTGSHSNEQFF. DNA for the CDR3: TGCGCCAGCAGCCGGACAGGGAGTCATTCTAATGAGCAGTTCTTC.

The table lists this clone with a few counts. The gene calls are TRBV6-5 and TRBJ1-1, with D perhaps matching TRBD1 (5 bases). CDR1 is MNHEY and CDR2 is SVGAGI in the germline V gene. V was shortened by 5 bases and J by 0 bases, with 13 bases between the two germline ends. This CDR3 has 15 amino acids. The CDR3: CASSPGGMMNTEAFF. The CDR3 DNA is TGTGCCAGCAGTCCGGGGGGAATGATGAACACTGAAGCTTTCTTT.

The chain couples TRBV11-2 to TRBJ1-3, with D uncertain. V was pared by 2 bases and J by 2 bases, with 10 bases between. The CDR3 is 15 residues long. Per germline, CDR1 SGHAT and CDR2 FQNNGV. The CDR3 sequence: CASSLRRAAGNTIYF. As DNA, the CDR3 is TGTGCCAGCAGCTTACGGAGGGCCGCTGGAAACACCATATATTTT.

This clone was seen a handful of times. J is TRBJ2-1 and V is TRBV5-4; TRBD2 agrees at 12 bases. Germline trimming cut 4 bases from V and 0 bases from J; bases unmatched to any gene: 8. This CDR3 is built from 18 residues. Germline V gene data show CDR1 as SGHNT and CDR2 as YYREEE (reference sequence). The CDR3 loop reads CASSPGTSGFLSYNEQFF. CDR3 coding DNA: TGTGCCAGCAGCCCTGGGACTAGCGGGTTTCTCTCCTACAATGAGCAGTTCTTC. Based on the CDR3 plus reference TRBV5-4 and TRBJ2-1, the full variable domain is ETGVTQSPTHLIKTRGQQVTLRCSSQSGHNTVSWYQQALGQGPQFIFQYYREEENGRGNFPPRFSGLQFPNYSSELNVNALELDDSALYLCASSPGTSGFLSYNEQFFGPGTRLTVL.

The chain combines TRBV7-8 with TRBJ2-7; possibly TRBD2 for D (6 bases). Per germline, CDR1 SGHVS and CDR2 FQNEAQ. Trimming cost V 0 bases and J 2 bases, with 14 bases left between them. The CDR3 consists of 16 residues. CDR3 loop: CASSLAGISGTYEQYF. The CDR3, as DNA: TGTGCCAGCAGCTTAGCGGGGATTAGCGGCACCTACGAGCAGTACTTC.

The CDR3 loop is CASSFTSGQETQYF. In DNA form, the CDR3 reads TGTGCCAGCAGCTTCACTAGCGGTCAAGAGACCCAGTACTTC. This chain joins TRBV7-2 and TRBJ2-5; 8 bases line up with TRBD2. The CDR3 consists of 14 residues. The germline V gene encodes CDR1 SGHTA and CDR2 FQGNSA. The V and J ends lost 3 bases and 2 bases, in that order; junction bases with no gene match: 2. The variable domain in full, with the rest retrieved from reference TRBV7-2 and TRBJ2-5, is GAGVSQSPSNKVTEKGKDVELRCDPISGHTALYWYRQSLGQGLEFLIYFQGNSAPDKSGLPSDRFSAERTGGSVSTLTIQRTQQEDSAVYLCASSFTSGQETQYFGPGTRLLVL.

This clone was picked up one time. The V and J genes are TRBV4-3 and TRBJ2-2, with D possibly TRBD1 on 5 matching bases. Trimming took off 3 bases at V and 3 bases at J, with 8 bases between the two ends. Germline CDR1 is LGHNA and CDR2 is YSLEER. The CDR3 has 14 residues. The CDR3 loop is CASSHARDTGELFF. CDR3 DNA sequence: TGCGCCAGCAGCCACGCCAGGGACACCGGGGAGCTGTTTTTT.

This clone was recorded a few times. The V gene is TRBV6-5, the J gene TRBJ1-5; a possible D gene is TRBD1 (6 bases). Germline assignment: CDR1 MNHEY and CDR2 SVGAGI. Trimming stripped 0 bases from V and 9 bases from J, with 9 bases between. This CDR3 spans 13 amino acids. The CDR3 sequence is CASSYSTGRPQHF. The CDR3 coding sequence is TGTGCCAGCAGTTACTCCACAGGGAGGCCCCAGCATTTT.

The genes are TRBV9 and TRBJ2-7, with D unresolved. V was cut by 2 bases and J by 5 bases, with 20 bases left in between. In germline, CDR1 is SGDLS, CDR2 YYNGEE. The CDR3 has 16 amino acids. The CDR3 DNA sequence: TGTGCCAGCAGCGTTTCCAAGCGAGCGAGTGGAAACGAGCAGTACTTC. As protein: CASSVSKRASGNEQYF.

The chain carries TRBV6-5 and TRBJ2-3, with D possibly being TRBD2 (5 bases). The CDR3 length is 13 residues. The V end was cut by 6 bases, the J end by 9 bases, with 16 bases between. Germline V gene data show CDR1 as MNHEY and CDR2 as SVGAGI. The CDR3 coding sequence is TGTGCCAGCAGGAAAGCTGAAATAGCGACGCAGTATTTT. Residues: CASRKAEIATQYF.

V gene TRBV5-1 combines with J gene TRBJ2-7; TRBD1 matches 8 bases. The CDR3 extends over 14 amino acids. The V and J ends lost 4 bases and 3 bases, in that order; junction bases with no gene match: 6. Germline V lookup: CDR1 SGHRS, CDR2 YFSETQ. The CDR3 DNA follows: TGCGCCAGCAGCCATAGACAGGGGAGCTACGAGCAGTACTTC. Translation: CASSHRQGSYEQYF.

The V gene is TRBV5-6, the J gene TRBJ2-5, with TRBD2 as a possible D gene (5 bases). Gene TRBJ2-7 matches the end of the DNA better, so the J call may be wrong. The CDR3 spans 12 residues. Germline V gene sequence: CDR1 SGHDT, CDR2 YYEEEE. The DNA for the CDR3 is TGTGCCAGCAGCTTGGACGGGGTCGAGCAGTACTTC. Encoded protein: CASSLDGVEQYF.

The V gene is TRBV6-5, the J gene TRBJ2-7; 9 nucleotides align to TRBD2. The germline V gene has CDR1 MNHEY and CDR2 SVGAGI. The V gene end was trimmed by 2 bases and the J gene end by 6 bases; junction bases not matched to a gene: 8. The CDR3 loop spans 15 amino acids. CDR3 protein: CASSYGSSGNGEQYF. The CDR3 DNA follows: TGTGCCAGCAGTTACGGTTCTAGCGGGAATGGCGAGCAGTACTTC.

This clone has more than one count but fewer than ten. The chain is built from TRBV6-5 and TRBJ2-7, with 8 bases aligning to TRBD2. Germline V gene sequence: CDR1 MNHEY, CDR2 SVGAGI. The CDR3 totals 14 residues. J gave up 3 bases and V 6 bases, and 7 bases lay outside the gene matches. CDR3 sequence (DNA): TGTGCCAGCAGGGAAGCGGGAGAGGGCTACGAGCAGTACTTC. It yields the protein CASREAGEGYEQYF.